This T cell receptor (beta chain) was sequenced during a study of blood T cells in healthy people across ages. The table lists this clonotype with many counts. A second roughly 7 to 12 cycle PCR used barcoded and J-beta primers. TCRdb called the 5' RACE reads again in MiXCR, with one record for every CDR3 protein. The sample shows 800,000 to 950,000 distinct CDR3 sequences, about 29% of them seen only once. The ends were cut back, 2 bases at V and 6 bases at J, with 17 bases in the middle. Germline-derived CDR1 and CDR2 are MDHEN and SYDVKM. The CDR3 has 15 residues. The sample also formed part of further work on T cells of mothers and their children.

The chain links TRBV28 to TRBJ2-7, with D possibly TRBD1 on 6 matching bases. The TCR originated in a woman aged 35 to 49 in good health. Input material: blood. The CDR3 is CASSLRVQGGSEQYF. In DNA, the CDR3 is TGTGCCAGCAGTTTACGGGTACAGGGTGGCAGCGAGCAGTACTTC.